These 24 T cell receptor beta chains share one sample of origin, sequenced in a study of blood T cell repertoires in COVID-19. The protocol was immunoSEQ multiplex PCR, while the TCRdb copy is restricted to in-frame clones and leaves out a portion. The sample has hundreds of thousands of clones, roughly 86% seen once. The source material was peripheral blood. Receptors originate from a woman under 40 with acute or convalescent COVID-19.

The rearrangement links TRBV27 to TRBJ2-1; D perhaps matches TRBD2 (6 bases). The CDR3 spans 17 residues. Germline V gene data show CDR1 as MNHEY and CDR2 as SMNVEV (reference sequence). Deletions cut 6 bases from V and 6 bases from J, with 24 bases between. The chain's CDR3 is CASRSQGGTNSLNEQFF. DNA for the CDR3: TGTGCCAGCAGGAGTCAGGGCGGGACCAATTCCCTCAATGAGCAGTTCTTC.

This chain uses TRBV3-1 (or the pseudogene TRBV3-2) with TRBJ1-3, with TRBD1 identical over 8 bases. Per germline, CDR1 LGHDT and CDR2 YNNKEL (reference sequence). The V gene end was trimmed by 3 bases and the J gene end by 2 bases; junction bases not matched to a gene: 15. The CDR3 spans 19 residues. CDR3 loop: CASSQEGTGRKFPGNTIYF. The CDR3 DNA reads TGTGCCAGCAGCCAGGAAGGGACAGGTCGTAAGTTTCCTGGAAACACCATATATTTT.

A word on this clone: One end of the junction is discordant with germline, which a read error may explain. CDR3 region: CASSRGLAASNEQFF. The CDR3 DNA reads TGTGCTAGCAGCCGGGGACTAGCGGCATCCAATGAGCAGTTCTTC. This chain uses TRBV7-7 with TRBJ2-1; 11 bases fit TRBD2. This CDR3 is 15 amino acids long. Germline V gene sequence: CDR1 SSHAT, CDR2 FNYEAQ (reference sequence).

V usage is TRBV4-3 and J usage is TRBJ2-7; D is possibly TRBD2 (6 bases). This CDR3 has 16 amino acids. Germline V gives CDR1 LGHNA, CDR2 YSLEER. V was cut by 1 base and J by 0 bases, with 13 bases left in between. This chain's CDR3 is CASSQARGRSSYEQYF. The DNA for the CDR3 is TGCGCCAGCAGCCAAGCCCGGGGGAGGAGCTCCTACGAGCAGTACTTC.

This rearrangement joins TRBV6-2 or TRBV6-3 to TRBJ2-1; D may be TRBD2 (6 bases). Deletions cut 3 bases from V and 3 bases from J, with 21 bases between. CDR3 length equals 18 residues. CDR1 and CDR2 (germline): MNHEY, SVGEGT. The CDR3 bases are TGTGCCAGCAGTTATCCCAGGCACGGGAGTTCTGTCTACAATGAGCAGTTCTTC. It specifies CASSYPRHGSSVYNEQFF.

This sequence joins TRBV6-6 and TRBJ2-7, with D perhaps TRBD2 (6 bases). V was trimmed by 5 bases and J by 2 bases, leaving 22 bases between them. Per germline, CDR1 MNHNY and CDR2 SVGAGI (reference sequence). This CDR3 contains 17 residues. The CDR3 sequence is CASSPRSGGISPYEQYF. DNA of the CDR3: TGTGCCAGCAGTCCTCGGTCTGGAGGGATTTCACCCTACGAGCAGTACTTC.

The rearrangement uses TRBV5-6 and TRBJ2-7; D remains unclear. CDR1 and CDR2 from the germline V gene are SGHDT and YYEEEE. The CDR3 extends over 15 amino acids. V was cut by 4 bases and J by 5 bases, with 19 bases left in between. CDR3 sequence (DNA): TGTGCCAGCAGCCCTTGGTCTCGCCCACGAGACGAGCAGTACTTC. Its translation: CASSPWSRPRDEQYF.

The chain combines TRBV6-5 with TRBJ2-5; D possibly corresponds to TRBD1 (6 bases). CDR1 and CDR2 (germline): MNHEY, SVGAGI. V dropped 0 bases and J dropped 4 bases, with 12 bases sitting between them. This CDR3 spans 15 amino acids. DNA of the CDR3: TGTGCCAGCAGTTACTCACAGGGTCGAGGAGAGACCCAGTACTTC. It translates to CASSYSQGRGETQYF.

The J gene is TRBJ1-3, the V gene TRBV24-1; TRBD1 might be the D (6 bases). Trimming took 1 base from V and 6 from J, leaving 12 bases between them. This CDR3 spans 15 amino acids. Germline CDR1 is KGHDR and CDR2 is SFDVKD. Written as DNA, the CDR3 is TGTGCCACCAGTGATTTATCACAGGGTCAAAACACCATATATTTT. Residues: CATSDLSQGQNTIYF.

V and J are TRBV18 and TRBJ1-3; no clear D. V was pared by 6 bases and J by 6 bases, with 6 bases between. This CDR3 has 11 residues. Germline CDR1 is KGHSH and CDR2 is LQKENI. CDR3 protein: CASSRENTIYF. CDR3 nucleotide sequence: TGTGCCAGCTCGCGGGAAAACACCATATATTTT. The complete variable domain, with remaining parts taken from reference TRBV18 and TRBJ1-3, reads NAGVMQNPRHLVRRRGQEARLRCSPMKGHSHVYWYRQLPEEGLKFMVYLQKENIIDESGMPKERFSAEFPKEGPSILRIQQVVRGDSAAYFCASSRENTIYFGEGSWLTVV.

CDR3 sequence reads: CSVEGGQGSYNEQFF. In DNA form, the CDR3 reads TGCAGCGTTGAAGGCGGACAGGGCTCCTACAATGAGCAGTTCTTC. The chain recombines TRBV29-1 with TRBJ2-1; TRBD1 matches 8 bases. Germline-derived CDR1 and CDR2 are SQVTM and ANQGSEA. The CDR3 runs to 15 residues. J gave up 0 bases and V 1 base, and 2 bases lay outside the gene matches.

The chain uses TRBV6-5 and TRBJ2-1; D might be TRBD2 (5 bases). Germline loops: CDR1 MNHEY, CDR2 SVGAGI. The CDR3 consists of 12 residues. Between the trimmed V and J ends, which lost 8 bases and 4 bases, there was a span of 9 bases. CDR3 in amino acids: CASFGVYNEQFF. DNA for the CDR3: TGTGCCAGCTTCGGGGTTTACAATGAGCAGTTCTTC.

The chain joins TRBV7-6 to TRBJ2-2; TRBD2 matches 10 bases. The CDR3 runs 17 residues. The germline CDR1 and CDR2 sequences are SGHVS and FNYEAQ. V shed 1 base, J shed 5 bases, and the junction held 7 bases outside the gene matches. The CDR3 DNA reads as TGTGCCAGCAGCTTAGTCCTAGCGGGAGATGTTACCGGGGAGCTGTTTTTT. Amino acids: CASSLVLAGDVTGELFF.

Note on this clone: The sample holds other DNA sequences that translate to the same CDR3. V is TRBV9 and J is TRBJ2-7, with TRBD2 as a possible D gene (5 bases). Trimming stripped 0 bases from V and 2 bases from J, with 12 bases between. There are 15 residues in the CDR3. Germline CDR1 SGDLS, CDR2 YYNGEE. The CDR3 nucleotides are TGTGCCAGCAGCGTAGGTGTAGCGAGCACCTACGAGCAGTACTTC. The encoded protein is CASSVGVASTYEQYF.

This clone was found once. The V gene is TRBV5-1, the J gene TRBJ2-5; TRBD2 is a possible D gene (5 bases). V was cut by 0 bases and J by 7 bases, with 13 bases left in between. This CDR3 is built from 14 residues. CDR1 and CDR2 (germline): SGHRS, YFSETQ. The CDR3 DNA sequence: TGCGCCAGCAGCTTGGTGGGCGGAGGTGGGACCCAGTACTTC. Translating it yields CASSLVGGGGTQYF.

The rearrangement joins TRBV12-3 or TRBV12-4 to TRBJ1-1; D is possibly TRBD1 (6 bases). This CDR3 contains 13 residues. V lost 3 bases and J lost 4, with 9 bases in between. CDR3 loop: CASSFLGGTEAFF. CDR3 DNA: TGTGCCAGCAGTTTTCTAGGGGGCACTGAAGCTTTCTTT.

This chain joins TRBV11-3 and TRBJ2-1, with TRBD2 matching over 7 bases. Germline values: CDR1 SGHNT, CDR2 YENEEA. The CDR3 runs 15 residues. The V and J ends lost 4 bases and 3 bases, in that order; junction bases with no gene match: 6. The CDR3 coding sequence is TGTGCCAGCAGCTCCGCCGGGACTATCTACAATGAGCAGTTCTTC. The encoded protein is CASSSAGTIYNEQFF.

The CDR3 bases are TGTGCCACCAGCAGAGGGACTAGTACCGGGGAGCTGTTTTTT. Its translation is CATSRGTSTGELFF. The V call is TRBV15, the J call TRBJ2-2, with 7 bases aligning to TRBD2. This CDR3 comprises 14 residues. Germline CDR1 is LNHNV and CDR2 is YYDKDF (reference sequence). V lost 1 base to trimming and J lost 5 bases; unmatched junction nucleotides: 1. The whole variable domain, remainder taken from reference TRBV15 and TRBJ2-2, is DAMVIQNPRYQVTQFGKPVTLSCSQTLNHNVMYWYQQKSSQAPKLLFHYYDKDFNNEADTPDNFQSRRPNTSFCFLDIRSPGLGDTAMYLCATSRGTSTGELFFGEGSRLTVL.

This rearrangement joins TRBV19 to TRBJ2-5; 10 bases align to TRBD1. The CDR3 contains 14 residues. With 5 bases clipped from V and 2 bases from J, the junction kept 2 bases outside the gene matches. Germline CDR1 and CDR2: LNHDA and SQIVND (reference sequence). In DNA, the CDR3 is TGTGCCAGTAGTGACAGGGGGCTGCAAGAGACCCAGTACTTC. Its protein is CASSDRGLQETQYF.

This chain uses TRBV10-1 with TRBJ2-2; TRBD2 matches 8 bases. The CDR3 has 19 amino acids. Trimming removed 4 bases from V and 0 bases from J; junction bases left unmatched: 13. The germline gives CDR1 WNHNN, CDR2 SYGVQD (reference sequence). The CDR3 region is CASSGRVSGRTSNTGELFF. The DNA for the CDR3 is TGCGCCAGCAGTGGAAGGGTGAGCGGGAGAACCTCGAACACCGGGGAGCTGTTTTTT.

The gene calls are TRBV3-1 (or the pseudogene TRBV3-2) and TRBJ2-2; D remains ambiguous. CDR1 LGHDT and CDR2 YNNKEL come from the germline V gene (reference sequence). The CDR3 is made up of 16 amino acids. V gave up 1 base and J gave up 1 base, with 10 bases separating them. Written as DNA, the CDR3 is TGTGCCAGCAGCCAAGTTAGTGGGCGGAACACCGGGGAGCTGTTTTTT. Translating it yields CASSQVSGRNTGELFF.

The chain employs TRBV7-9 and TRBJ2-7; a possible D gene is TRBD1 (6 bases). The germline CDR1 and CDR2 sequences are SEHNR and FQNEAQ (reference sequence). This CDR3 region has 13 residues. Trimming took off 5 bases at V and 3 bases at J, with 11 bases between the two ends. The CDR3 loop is CASSLVGGYEQYF. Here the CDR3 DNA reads TGTGCCAGCAGCCTAGTAGGGGGCTACGAGCAGTACTTC.

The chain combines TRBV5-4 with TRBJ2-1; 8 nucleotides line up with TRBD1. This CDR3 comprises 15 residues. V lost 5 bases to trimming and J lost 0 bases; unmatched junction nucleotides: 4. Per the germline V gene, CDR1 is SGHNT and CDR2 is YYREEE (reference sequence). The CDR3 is CASSLDRGSYNEQFF. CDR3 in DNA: TGTGCCAGCAGTCTTGACAGGGGCTCCTACAATGAGCAGTTCTTC.

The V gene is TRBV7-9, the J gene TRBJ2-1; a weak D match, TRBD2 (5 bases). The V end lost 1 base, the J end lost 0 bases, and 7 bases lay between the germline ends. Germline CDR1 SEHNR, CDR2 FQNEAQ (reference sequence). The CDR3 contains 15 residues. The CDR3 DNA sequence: TGTGCCAGCAGCTTAGTGAGCGGCTCCTACAATGAGCAGTTCTTC. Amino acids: CASSLVSGSYNEQFF.